The next 2 T cell receptor beta chains were all read from a single sample in a study of T cell repertoires in cytomegalovirus infection. Using its own MiXCR run on the reads, TCRdb lists one record per CDR3 protein. Of some 700,000 distinct CDR3 sequences detected, 33% appear once; the ten largest clones hold over 15%. These TCRs are of unknown antigen specificity. Specimen: cultured PBMCs, collected from culture after CMV antigen stimulation. These receptors originate from a human donor in good health (CMV status not recorded). Some clones in this sample may be carry-over from other donors' samples.

This clonotype was seen a few times. This chain uses TRBV12-3 or TRBV12-4 with TRBJ2-5; D may correspond to TRBD1 or TRBD2 (5 bases each). Trimming cost V 6 bases and J 3 bases, with 17 bases left between them. CDR3 length equals 15 residues. In nucleotides, the CDR3 is TGTGCCAGCAGCCCCAATAATGGGGGTGAAGAGACCCAGTACTTC. Amino acid sequence: CASSPNNGGEETQYF.

The sample holds a few counts of this clonotype. The gene calls are TRBV4-3 and TRBJ1-4, with TRBD1 matching 8 bases. The ends lost 2 bases at V and 6 bases at J; junction bases unmatched: 8. The CDR3 totals 16 residues. CDR1 LGHNA and CDR2 YSLEER come from the germline V gene. The CDR3 sequence: CASSQTRGQAYEKLFF. As DNA, the CDR3 is TGCGCCAGCAGCCAAACTCGGGGACAGGCATATGAAAAACTGTTTTTT.